The clone carrying this T cell receptor beta chain has a handful of counts. Its antigen is unknown. This same CDR3 is encoded by further DNA sequences in the sample. The entry originates in a study of T cells in localized non-small cell lung cancer. The study's findings and limits: Uninvolved adjacent lung had the highest recorded T cell clonality, with tumor below it. Adjacent lung was found to contain a median about 62 of the top 100 tumor clones. There was an association of higher blood T cell density with longer overall survival. Because researchers sequenced only one region of the tumor, heterogeneity is still possible.

TCRdb's copy holds only in-frame clones and misses some; the assay was immunoSEQ multiplex PCR. The sample shows 50,000 or so clones, around three quarters of them seen only once. The germline V gene has CDR1 MRHNA and CDR2 SNTAGT. The V gene end was trimmed by 6 bases and the J gene end by 1 base; junction bases not matched to a gene: 1. The CDR3 length is 15 residues. This sequence originates from a woman aged 35 to 70 with stage II lung adenocarcinoma. Sequencing used PBMCs, obtained before any cancer treatment. The chain couples TRBV6-4 to TRBJ2-3; 13 bases align to TRBD2. CDR3 amino acids: CASSGLAGGTDTQYF. In DNA, the CDR3 is TGTGCCAGCAGCGGACTAGCGGGGGGCACAGATACGCAGTATTTT.